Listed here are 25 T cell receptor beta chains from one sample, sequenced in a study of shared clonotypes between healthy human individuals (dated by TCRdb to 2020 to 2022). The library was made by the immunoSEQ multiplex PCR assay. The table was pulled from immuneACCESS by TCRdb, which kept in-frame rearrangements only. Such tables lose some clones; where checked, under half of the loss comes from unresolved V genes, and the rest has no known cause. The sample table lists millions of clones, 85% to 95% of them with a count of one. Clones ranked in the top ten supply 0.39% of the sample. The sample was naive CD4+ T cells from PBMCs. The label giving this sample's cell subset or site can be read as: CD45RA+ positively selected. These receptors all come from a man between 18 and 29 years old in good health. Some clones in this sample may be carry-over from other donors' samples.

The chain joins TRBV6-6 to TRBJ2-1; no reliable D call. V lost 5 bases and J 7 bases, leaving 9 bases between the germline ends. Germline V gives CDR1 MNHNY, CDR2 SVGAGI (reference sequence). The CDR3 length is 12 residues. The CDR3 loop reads CASSRDGNEQFF. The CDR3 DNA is TGTGCCAGCAGTCGCGACGGGAATGAGCAGTTCTTC.

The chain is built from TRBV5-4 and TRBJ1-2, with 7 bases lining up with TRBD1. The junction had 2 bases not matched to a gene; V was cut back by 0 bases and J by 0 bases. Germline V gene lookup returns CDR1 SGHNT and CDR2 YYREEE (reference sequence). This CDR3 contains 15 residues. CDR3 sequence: CASSLGGQTNYGYTF. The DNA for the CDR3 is TGTGCCAGCAGCTTGGGGGGACAGACTAACTATGGCTACACCTTC.

The CDR3 bases are TGTGCCAGCAGCTTAGTTGGCCAACAGCCCCAGCATTTT. It translates to CASSLVGQQPQHF. This chain joins TRBV7-6 and TRBJ1-5, with D hard to call. There are 13 residues in the CDR3. Germline V CDR1 and CDR2: SGHVS, FNYEAQ. Trimming cost V 1 base and J 7 bases, with 8 bases left between them.

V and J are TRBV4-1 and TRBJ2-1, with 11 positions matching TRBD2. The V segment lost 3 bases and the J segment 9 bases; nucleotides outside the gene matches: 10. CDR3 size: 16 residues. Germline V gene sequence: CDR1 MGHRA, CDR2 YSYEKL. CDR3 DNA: TGCGCCAGCAGCCACGAGACACTAGCGGGAGCTGGTGAGCAGTTCTTC. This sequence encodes CASSHETLAGAGEQFF.

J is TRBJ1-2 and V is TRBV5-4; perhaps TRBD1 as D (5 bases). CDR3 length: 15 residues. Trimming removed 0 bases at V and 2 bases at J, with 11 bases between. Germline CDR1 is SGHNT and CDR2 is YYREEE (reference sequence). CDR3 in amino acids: CASSLVGGPNYGYTF. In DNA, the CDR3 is TGTGCCAGCAGCTTGGTGGGGGGACCCAACTATGGCTACACCTTC. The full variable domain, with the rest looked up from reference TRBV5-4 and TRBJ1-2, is ETGVTQSPTHLIKTRGQQVTLRCSSQSGHNTVSWYQQALGQGPQFIFQYYREEENGRGNFPPRFSGLQFPNYSSELNVNALELDDSALYLCASSLVGGPNYGYTFGSGTRLTVV.

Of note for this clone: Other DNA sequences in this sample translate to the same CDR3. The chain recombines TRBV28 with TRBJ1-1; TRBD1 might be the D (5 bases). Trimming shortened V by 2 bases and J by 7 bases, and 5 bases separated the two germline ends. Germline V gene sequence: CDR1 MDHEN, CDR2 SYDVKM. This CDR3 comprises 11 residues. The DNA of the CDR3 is TGTGCCAGCAGTTTAAGGGGTGAAGCTTTCTTT. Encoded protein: CASSLRGEAFF.

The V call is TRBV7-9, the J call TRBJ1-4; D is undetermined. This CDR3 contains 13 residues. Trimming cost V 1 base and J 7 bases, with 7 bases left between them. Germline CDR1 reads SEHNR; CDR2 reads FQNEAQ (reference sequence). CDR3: CASSLEGSEKLFF. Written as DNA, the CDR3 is TGTGCCAGCAGCTTAGAGGGTAGTGAAAAACTGTTTTTT.

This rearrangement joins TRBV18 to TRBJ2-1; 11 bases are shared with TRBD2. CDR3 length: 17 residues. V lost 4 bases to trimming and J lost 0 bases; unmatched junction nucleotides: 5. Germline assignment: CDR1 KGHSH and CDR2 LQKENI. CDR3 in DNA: TGTGCCAGCTCACTTATGACTAGCGGGATCTCCTACAATGAGCAGTTCTTC. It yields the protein CASSLMTSGISYNEQFF.

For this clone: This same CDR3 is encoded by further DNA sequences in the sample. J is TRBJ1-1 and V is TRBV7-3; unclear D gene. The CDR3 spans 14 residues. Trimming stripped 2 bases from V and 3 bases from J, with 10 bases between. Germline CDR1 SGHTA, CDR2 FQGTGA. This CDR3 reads CASSLVGGDTEAFF. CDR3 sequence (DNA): TGTGCCAGCAGCTTAGTGGGAGGAGACACTGAAGCTTTCTTT.

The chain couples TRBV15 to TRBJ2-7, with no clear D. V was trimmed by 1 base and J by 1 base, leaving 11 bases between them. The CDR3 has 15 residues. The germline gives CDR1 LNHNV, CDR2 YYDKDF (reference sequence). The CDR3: CATSRVTQFSYEQYF. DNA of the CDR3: TGTGCCACCAGCAGAGTGACACAATTTTCCTACGAGCAGTACTTC.

CDR3 residues: CASSWIGGLAPDNEQFF. The CDR3 nucleotides are TGTGCCAGCAGCTGGATCGGGGGACTAGCCCCAGACAATGAGCAGTTCTTC. The chain joins TRBV11-2 to TRBJ2-1; 9 bases are shared with TRBD2. The trim removed 4 bases at V and 5 bases at J, leaving 12 bases unmatched. Looked up from germline, CDR1 is SGHAT and CDR2 is FQNNGV. This CDR3 is built from 17 residues. Using reference TRBV11-2 and TRBJ2-1 for the parts outside the CDR3, the full variable domain is EAGVAQSPRYKIIEKRQSVAFWCNPISGHATLYWYQQILGQGPKLLIQFQNNGVVDDSQLPKDRFSAERLKGVDSTLKIQPAKLEDSAVYLCASSWIGGLAPDNEQFFGPGTRLTVL.

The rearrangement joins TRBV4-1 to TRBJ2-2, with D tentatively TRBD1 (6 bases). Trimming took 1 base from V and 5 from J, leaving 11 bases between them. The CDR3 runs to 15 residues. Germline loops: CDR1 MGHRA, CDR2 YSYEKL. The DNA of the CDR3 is TGCGCCAGCAGCCAAGTCCCCCAGGGGACCGGGGAGCTGTTTTTT. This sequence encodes CASSQVPQGTGELFF.

The CDR3 loop is CAWLTAAPYNEQFF. CDR3 sequence (DNA): TGTGCCTGGTTGACCGCCGCTCCCTACAATGAGCAGTTCTTC. The genes are TRBV30 and TRBJ2-1, with D hard to call. V gave up 5 bases and J gave up 2 bases, with 13 bases separating them. This CDR3 region has 14 residues. From germline, CDR1 is GTSNPN and CDR2 SVGIG (reference sequence).

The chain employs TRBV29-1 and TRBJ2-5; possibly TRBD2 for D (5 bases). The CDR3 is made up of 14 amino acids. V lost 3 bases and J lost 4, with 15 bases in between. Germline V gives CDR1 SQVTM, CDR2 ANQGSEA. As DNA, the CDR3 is TGCAGCGTTGACAGGCTAATTGCGGGAGAGACCCAGTACTTC. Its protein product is CSVDRLIAGETQYF.

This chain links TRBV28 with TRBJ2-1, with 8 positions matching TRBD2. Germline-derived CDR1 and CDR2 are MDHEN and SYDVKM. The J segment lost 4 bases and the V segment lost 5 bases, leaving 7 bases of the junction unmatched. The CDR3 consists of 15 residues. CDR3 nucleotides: TGTGCCAGCAGTGGACTAGCCCCCCCTTACAATGAGCAGTTCTTC. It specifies CASSGLAPPYNEQFF.

DNA for the CDR3: TGTGCCAGCAGCCGAACCGGGGGACAGCCTGATCAGCCCCAGCATTTT. It translates to CASSRTGGQPDQPQHF. The chain has TRBV5-5 and TRBJ1-5; 7 nucleotides align to TRBD1. The V segment lost 4 bases and the J segment 5 bases; nucleotides outside the gene matches: 12. The CDR3 runs 16 residues. Per germline, CDR1 SGHKS and CDR2 YYEKEE (reference sequence).

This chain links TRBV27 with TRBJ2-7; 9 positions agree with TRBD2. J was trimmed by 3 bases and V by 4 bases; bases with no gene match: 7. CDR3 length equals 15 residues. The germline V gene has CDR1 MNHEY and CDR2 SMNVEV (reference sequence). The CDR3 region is CASSSRTSDYYEQYF. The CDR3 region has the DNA TGTGCCAGCAGTTCCAGGACTAGCGATTACTACGAGCAGTACTTC.

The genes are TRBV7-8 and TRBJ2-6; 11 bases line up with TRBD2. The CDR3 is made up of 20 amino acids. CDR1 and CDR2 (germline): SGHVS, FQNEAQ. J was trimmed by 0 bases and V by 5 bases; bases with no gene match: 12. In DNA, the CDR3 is TGTGCCAGCAGCACTTCACCGGGACTAGCGGCAAACTCTGGGGCCAACGTCCTGACTTTC. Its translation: CASSTSPGLAANSGANVLTF.

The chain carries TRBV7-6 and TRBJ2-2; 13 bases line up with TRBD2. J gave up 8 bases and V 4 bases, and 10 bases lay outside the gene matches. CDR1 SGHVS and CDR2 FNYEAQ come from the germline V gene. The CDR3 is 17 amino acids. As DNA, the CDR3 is TGTGCCAGCAGCTCCTCCCCGGGACTAGCGGGATTGGGGGAGCTGTTTTTT. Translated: CASSSSPGLAGLGELFF.

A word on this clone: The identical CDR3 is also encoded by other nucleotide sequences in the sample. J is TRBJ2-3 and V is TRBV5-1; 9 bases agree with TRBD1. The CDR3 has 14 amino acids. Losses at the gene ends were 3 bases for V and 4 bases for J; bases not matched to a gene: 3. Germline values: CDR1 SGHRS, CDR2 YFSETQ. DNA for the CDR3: TGCGCCAGCAGCTCGGGACAGGGCGCAGATACGCAGTATTTT. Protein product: CASSSGQGADTQYF.

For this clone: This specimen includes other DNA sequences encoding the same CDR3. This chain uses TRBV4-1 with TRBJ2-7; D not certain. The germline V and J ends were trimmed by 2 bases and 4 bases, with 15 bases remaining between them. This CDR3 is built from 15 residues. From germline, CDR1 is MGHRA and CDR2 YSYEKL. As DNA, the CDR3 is TGCGCCAGCAGCCAAATCCCCGGTGGTATGTACGAGCAGTACTTC. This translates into CASSQIPGGMYEQYF.

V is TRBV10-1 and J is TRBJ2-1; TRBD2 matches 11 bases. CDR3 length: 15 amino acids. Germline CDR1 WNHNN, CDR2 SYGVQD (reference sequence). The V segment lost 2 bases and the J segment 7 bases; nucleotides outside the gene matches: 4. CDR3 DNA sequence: TGCGCCAGCAGTGAGGTCGCTAGCGGGAGGAATGAGCAGTTCTTC. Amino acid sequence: CASSEVASGRNEQFF.

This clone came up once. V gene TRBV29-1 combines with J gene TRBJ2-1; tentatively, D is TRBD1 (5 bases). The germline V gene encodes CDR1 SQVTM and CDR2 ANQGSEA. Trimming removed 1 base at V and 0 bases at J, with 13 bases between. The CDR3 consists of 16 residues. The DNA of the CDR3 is TGCAGCGTTGAAGTGCCCAGGGCGTCCTCCTACAATGAGCAGTTCTTC. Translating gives CSVEVPRASSYNEQFF.

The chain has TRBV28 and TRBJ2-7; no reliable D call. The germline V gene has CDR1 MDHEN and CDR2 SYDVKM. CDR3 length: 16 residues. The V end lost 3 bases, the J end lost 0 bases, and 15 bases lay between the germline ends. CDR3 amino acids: CASSFKERLGSYEQYF. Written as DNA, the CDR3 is TGTGCCAGCAGTTTTAAGGAGAGGCTAGGCTCCTACGAGCAGTACTTC.

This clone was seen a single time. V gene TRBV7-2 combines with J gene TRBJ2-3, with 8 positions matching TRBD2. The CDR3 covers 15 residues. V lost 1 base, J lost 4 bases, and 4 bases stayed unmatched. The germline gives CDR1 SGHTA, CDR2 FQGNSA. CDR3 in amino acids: CASSLVPGGADTQYF. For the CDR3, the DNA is TGTGCCAGCAGCTTAGTACCGGGAGGGGCAGATACGCAGTATTTT. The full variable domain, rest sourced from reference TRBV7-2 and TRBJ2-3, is GAGVSQSPSNKVTEKGKDVELRCDPISGHTALYWYRQSLGQGLEFLIYFQGNSAPDKSGLPSDRFSAERTGGSVSTLTIQRTQQEDSAVYLCASSLVPGGADTQYFGPGTRLTVL.